One sample yielded the 18 T cell receptor beta chains listed below, sequenced in a study of OX40 agonist ivuxolimab in advanced cancers. Sequencing used immunoSEQ multiplex PCR; TCRdb keeps in-frame clones, though not all of them. This table holds fewer than 100,000 clones, 75% to 90% found once. The sample here was CD4+ or CD8+ T cells sorted from blood, taken in a trial of the OX40 agonist ivuxolimab. The receptors come from an adult with an advanced solid tumor such as melanoma, head and neck, liver or kidney cancer.

This chain connects TRBV6-5 to TRBJ2-7; 8 positions match TRBD2. Germline V gene sequence: CDR1 MNHEY, CDR2 SVGAGI. The trim removed 3 bases at V and 2 bases at J, leaving 9 bases unmatched. This CDR3 is built from 16 residues. The CDR3: CASSYRAGARAYEQYF. The CDR3 DNA is TGTGCCAGCAGTTATAGAGCGGGAGCACGAGCCTACGAGCAGTACTTC.

V is TRBV27 and J is TRBJ1-5; D unresolved. Germline V lookup: CDR1 MNHEY, CDR2 SMNVEV (reference sequence). V was cut by 6 bases and J by 3 bases, with 9 bases left in between. The CDR3 is made up of 13 amino acids. The CDR3 reads CASRGLNNQPQHF. CDR3 nucleotide sequence: TGTGCCAGCAGGGGTTTGAACAATCAGCCCCAGCATTTT.

This chain joins TRBV5-1 and TRBJ2-3, with TRBD2 identical over 14 bases. Germline-derived CDR1 and CDR2 are SGHRS and YFSETQ. The CDR3 contains 16 residues. The junction had 7 bases not matched to a gene; V was cut back by 4 bases and J by 6 bases. In DNA, the CDR3 is TGCGCCAGCAGCAAAGGGACTAGCGGGAGTGTTGATACGCAGTATTTT. Its translation: CASSKGTSGSVDTQYF. Full variable domain (missing parts from reference TRBV5-1 and TRBJ2-3): KAGVTQTPRYLIKTRGQQVTLSCSPISGHRSVSWYQQTPGQGLQFLFEYFSETQRNKGNFPGRFSGRQFSNSRSEMNVSTLELGDSALYLCASSKGTSGSVDTQYFGPGTRLTVL.

The rearrangement links TRBV9 to TRBJ2-3; 7 nucleotides agree with TRBD1. This CDR3 has 17 residues. J gave up 4 bases and V 1 base, and 12 bases lay outside the gene matches. Germline CDR1 and CDR2: SGDLS and YYNGEE. This CDR3 reads CASSVSSTGVQADTQYF. In DNA, the CDR3 is TGTGCCAGCAGCGTATCATCAACAGGGGTTCAGGCAGATACGCAGTATTTT.

The chain links TRBV5-6 to TRBJ1-6; perhaps TRBD1 as D (5 bases). With 0 bases removed from V and 6 bases from J, the gap between germline ends came to 19 bases. Germline CDR1 reads SGHDT; CDR2 reads YYEEEE. This CDR3 comprises 18 residues. The CDR3 loop reads CASSLASIGGPRNSPLHF. In nucleotides, the CDR3 is TGTGCCAGCAGCTTGGCTTCTATCGGGGGTCCTCGTAATTCACCCCTCCACTTT.

This rearrangement joins TRBV15 to TRBJ2-7; 9 bases map to TRBD2. The V gene's germline CDR1 is LNHNV and CDR2 YYDKDF (reference sequence). Trimming took 4 bases from V and 1 from J; bases not matched to a gene: 5. The CDR3 length is 15 residues. The CDR3 protein is CATSISAGGSYEQYF. As DNA, the CDR3 is TGTGCCACCAGCATCTCAGCGGGAGGATCCTACGAGCAGTACTTC.

The V call is TRBV5-6, the J call TRBJ2-3; 11 nucleotides match TRBD1. V lost 1 base and J lost 4; bases outside the gene matches: 5. In germline, CDR1 is SGHDT, CDR2 YYEEEE. The CDR3 is 16 amino acids. The CDR3 DNA reads TGTGCCAGCAGCTTGTTGCGGACAGGGGGCGCAGATACGCAGTATTTT. Its protein product is CASSLLRTGGADTQYF. Combining the CDR3 with reference TRBV5-6 and TRBJ2-3 gives the whole variable domain DAGVTQSPTHLIKTRGQQVTLRCSPKSGHDTVSWYQQALGQGPQFIFQYYEEEERQRGNFPDRFSGHQFPNYSSELNVNALLLGDSALYLCASSLLRTGGADTQYFGPGTRLTVL.

J is TRBJ2-3 and V is TRBV5-4; 9 positions agree with TRBD2. The CDR3 length is 16 residues. In germline, CDR1 is SGHNT, CDR2 YYREEE (reference sequence). The junction had 8 bases not matched to a gene; V was cut back by 4 bases and J by 2 bases. The DNA for the CDR3 is TGTGCCAGCAGCCCTCACCCTAGCGGGGACACAGATACGCAGTATTTT. As protein: CASSPHPSGDTDTQYF.

This clone was seen only a few times. The CDR3 reads CATRTSGYNEQFF. The CDR3 bases are TGTGCCACCCGGACTAGCGGCTACAATGAGCAGTTCTTC. V gene TRBV6-5 combines with J gene TRBJ2-1; 10 bases are a match to TRBD2. Germline values: CDR1 MNHEY, CDR2 SVGAGI. The CDR3 is made up of 13 amino acids. Unmatched junction bases numbered 3, after V lost 10 bases and J lost 3 bases.

The V call is TRBV4-2, the J call TRBJ2-7; perhaps TRBD2 as D (6 bases). CDR1 and CDR2 from the germline V gene are LGHNA and YNFKEQ. With 4 bases removed from V and 5 bases from J, the gap between germline ends came to 18 bases. The CDR3 loop spans 15 amino acids. The chain's CDR3 is CASSPHDAREDEQYF. The CDR3 bases are TGTGCCAGCAGCCCCCACGACGCCAGGGAGGACGAGCAGTACTTC.

This sequence joins TRBV5-1 and TRBJ1-4; the D gene is possibly TRBD1 (5 bases). Germline values: CDR1 SGHRS, CDR2 YFSETQ. V dropped 2 bases and J dropped 6 bases, with 11 bases sitting between them. The CDR3 totals 14 residues. The CDR3 region is CASSLEGDHEKLFF. The DNA of the CDR3 is TGCGCCAGCAGCTTAGAAGGGGACCATGAAAAACTGTTTTTT.

CDR3 sequence reads: CASSLAGDQPQHF. In nucleotides, the CDR3 is TGCGCCAGCAGCTTGGCCGGGGATCAGCCCCAGCATTTT. The chain carries TRBV5-1 and TRBJ1-5; D is unclear. V was trimmed by 0 bases and J by 5 bases, leaving 6 bases between them. The CDR3 loop spans 13 amino acids. CDR1 is SGHRS and CDR2 is YFSETQ in the germline V gene. The entire variable domain, with the rest obtained from reference TRBV5-1 and TRBJ1-5, is as follows: KAGVTQTPRYLIKTRGQQVTLSCSPISGHRSVSWYQQTPGQGLQFLFEYFSETQRNKGNFPGRFSGRQFSNSRSEMNVSTLELGDSALYLCASSLAGDQPQHFGDGTRLSIL.

The rearrangement uses TRBV30 and TRBJ1-4; D possibly corresponds to TRBD1 (6 bases). The CDR3 spans 11 residues. Looked up from germline, CDR1 is GTSNPN and CDR2 is SVGIG (reference sequence). The CDR3 DNA reads as TGTGCAGGGGGAGAAGATGAAAAACTGTTTTTT. This encodes CAGGEDEKLFF.

The rearrangement joins TRBV11-2 to TRBJ2-6; D is undetermined. CDR1 and CDR2 from the germline V gene are SGHAT and FQNNGV. V dropped 8 bases and J dropped 2 bases, with 7 bases sitting between them. The CDR3 runs to 13 residues. The CDR3 nucleotides are TGTGCCAGCCTCGTAGCTGGGGCCAACGTCCTGACTTTC. This gives the protein CASLVAGANVLTF.

The chain couples TRBV4-1 to TRBJ2-7, with D perhaps given as TRBD1 or TRBD2 (5 bases each). Germline values: CDR1 MGHRA, CDR2 YSYEKL. The V end was cut by 4 bases, the J end by 12 bases, with 19 bases between. This CDR3 spans 13 amino acids. The CDR3 DNA sequence: TGCGCCAGCAGCCGGGAGCGACGGGGACCTTGGTACTTC. This sequence encodes CASSRERRGPWYF.

The chain combines TRBV11-1 with TRBJ2-5, with D possibly being TRBD2 (7 bases). The CDR3 runs 16 residues. Germline V gives CDR1 SGHAT, CDR2 FQDESV (reference sequence). Trimming stripped 7 bases from V and 4 bases from J, with 22 bases between. The CDR3 region is CASKLRGLAVTETQYF. Here the CDR3 DNA reads TGTGCCAGCAAGCTCCGGGGGCTAGCGGTGACAGAGACCCAGTACTTC.

The chain links TRBV18 to TRBJ2-1; D unresolved. V was trimmed by 5 bases and J by 0 bases, leaving 5 bases between them. CDR3 length equals 13 residues. Germline V gene lookup returns CDR1 KGHSH and CDR2 LQKENI. CDR3 sequence reads: CASSLGSYNEQFF. Here the CDR3 DNA reads TGTGCCAGCTCATTAGGCTCCTACAATGAGCAGTTCTTC.

V and J are TRBV5-4 and TRBJ1-1, with 7 bases matching TRBD1. Germline trimming cut 0 bases from V and 5 bases from J; bases unmatched to any gene: 4. Germline CDR1 and CDR2: SGHNT and YYREEE (reference sequence). CDR3 size: 14 residues. For the CDR3, the DNA is TGTGCCAGCAGCTTGGAGGGGGCGATGACTGAAGCTTTCTTT. This translates into CASSLEGAMTEAFF.